The rows below give T cell receptor beta chains drawn from one sample of a study of PD-1 blockade in classical Hodgkin lymphoma. TCRdb keeps only in-frame clones here, not all; method: immunoSEQ multiplex PCR. The sample records 100,000 to 130,000 clones, 70% to 90% being singletons. The source material was peripheral blood mononuclear cells (PBMCs), sampled before the second cycle of nivolumab. These receptors all come from a human donor with classical Hodgkin lymphoma. Both conserved end residues are part of each CDR3. D genes are given only for firm matches. Rows give clone size only sometimes, using once, few, many, or a class for an expanded clone.

clone_size,j_call,v_call,d_call,cdr3_aa,cdr3_nt
.,TRBJ2-7,TRBV6-5,.,CASTLYASPLYEQYF,TGTGCCAGCACCCTATACGCAAGTCCCCTCTACGAGCAGTACTTC
.,TRBJ2-7,TRBV6-1,.,CASSEYEGLYEQYF,TGTGCCAGCAGTGAATATGAGGGCCTCTACGAGCAGTACTTC
few,TRBJ2-3,TRBV9,TRBD2,CASSVGEGKGPDTQYF,TGTGCCAGCAGCGTCGGGGAGGGAAAGGGACCAGATACGCAGTATTTT
once,TRBJ2-1,TRBV30,.,CAWSGLDRWEQFF,TGTGCCTGGAGTGGATTAGACCGCTGGGAGCAGTTCTTC
.,TRBJ2-7,TRBV6-5,TRBD1,CASRVRDRVPYEQYF,TGTGCCAGCAGAGTTAGGGACAGGGTCCCCTACGAGCAGTACTTC
once,TRBJ1-2,TRBV25-1,.,CASSFEGMRGAGGYTF,TGTGCCAGCAGTTTCGAGGGGATGAGGGGGGCCGGTGGCTACACCTTC
.,TRBJ2-2,TRBV2,.,CASSEALPGVANTGELFF,TGTGCCAGCAGTGAAGCGCTTCCGGGAGTAGCGAACACCGGGGAGCTGTTTTTT
.,TRBJ1-1,TRBV7-2,.,CASSLTWDGEAFF,TGTGCCAGCAGCTTAACATGGGACGGTGAAGCTTTCTTT
.,TRBJ2-1,TRBV29-1,TRBD2,CSVEGLATHEQFF,TGCAGCGTTGAGGGACTAGCGACCCATGAGCAGTTCTTC
.,TRBJ2-7,TRBV11-2,TRBD1,CASSSHSGGYEQYF,TGTGCCAGCAGCTCCCACTCAGGGGGCTACGAGCAGTACTTC
.,TRBJ2-2,TRBV5-1,.,CASSRDGTNTGELFF,TGCGCCAGCAGCAGGGACGGTACGAACACCGGGGAGCTGTTTTTT
.,TRBJ2-4,TRBV5-1,.,CASSLNREINIQYF,TGCGCCAGCAGCTTGAACAGGGAGATAAACATTCAGTACTTC
.,TRBJ1-2,TRBV7-2,.,CASSRDRDGSTNYGYTF,TGTGCCAGCAGCCGGGACCGGGACGGTTCAACTAACTATGGCTACACCTTC
once,TRBJ1-1,TRBV14,.,CASSRTVSNTEAFF,TGTGCCAGCAGCCGGACAGTAAGCAACACTGAAGCTTTCTTT
.,TRBJ2-7,TRBV28,TRBD2,CASSLSGGSYEQYF,TGTGCCAGCAGTTTATCGGGCGGGAGTTACGAGCAGTACTTC
.,TRBJ1-5,TRBV6-1,.,CASSERDWQPQHF,TGTGCCAGCAGTGAGAGGGATTGGCAGCCCCAGCATTTT
.,TRBJ2-7,TRBV5-1,TRBD1,CASSLGPGQGHEQYF,TGCGCCAGCAGCTTGGGACCGGGACAGGGCCACGAGCAGTACTTC
.,TRBJ2-5,TRBV18,.,CASSLLGQETQYF,TGTGCCAGCTCACTCTTAGGGCAAGAGACCCAGTACTTC
.,TRBJ2-7,TRBV18,TRBD1,CASSPSGTGDEQYF,TGTGCCAGCTCACCGTCCGGGACAGGGGACGAGCAGTACTTC
.,TRBJ2-1,TRBV11-2,TRBD1,CASSLRDSKYNEQFF,TGTGCCAGCAGCCTCCGGGACAGCAAATACAATGAGCAGTTCTTC
once,TRBJ2-7,TRBV19,TRBD1,CASSVGQGNYEQYF,TGTGCCAGTAGTGTAGGACAGGGAAACTACGAGCAGTACTTC
.,TRBJ1-4,TRBV6-5,TRBD1,CASNLQGANEKLFF,TGTGCCAGCAATCTACAGGGGGCGAATGAAAAACTGTTTTTT
.,TRBJ1-1,TRBV5-4,.,CASTDEGDTEAFF,TGTGCCAGCACCGACGAGGGGGACACTGAAGCTTTCTTT
few,TRBJ1-1,TRBV20-1,TRBD1,CSARRTGEAFF,TGCAGTGCTAGAAGGACAGGAGAAGCTTTCTTT
.,TRBJ1-2,TRBV28,.,CASSSHLSPGADYGYTF,TGTGCCAGCAGTAGTCACCTATCACCCGGGGCGGACTATGGCTACACCTTC
few,TRBJ2-3,TRBV25-1,.,CASSVGDTQYF,TGTGCCAGCAGTGTCGGGGATACGCAGTATTTT
.,TRBJ1-4,TRBV2,.,CASSVVAVNEKLFF,TGTGCCAGCAGTGTAGTGGCGGTTAATGAAAAACTGTTTTTT
few,TRBJ1-2,TRBV4-2,.,CASSQGHRDTPVSSYTF,TGTGCCAGCAGCCAAGGACACCGGGACACCCCTGTATCGAGCTACACCTTC
.,TRBJ2-1,TRBV10-1,.,CASSVSRTVSYNEQFF,TGCGCCAGCAGTGTAAGTAGGACAGTGTCCTACAATGAGCAGTTCTTC
.,TRBJ2-7,TRBV5-1,TRBD2,CASSLGTSSYEQYF,TGCGCCAGCAGCTTGGGGACTAGCTCCTACGAGCAGTACTTC
medium-sized,TRBJ2-1,TRBV7-9,TRBD2,CASSPRTSGDNEQFF,TGTGCCAGCAGTCCCAGGACTAGCGGAGACAATGAGCAGTTCTTC
.,TRBJ1-1,TRBV9,.,CASSVGEGWSTEAFF,TGTGCCAGCAGCGTAGGCGAGGGTTGGAGCACTGAAGCTTTCTTT
.,TRBJ1-2,TRBV5-1,.,CASSLMATKGDYGYTF,TGCGCCAGCAGCTTGATGGCCACAAAAGGAGACTATGGCTACACCTTC
.,TRBJ1-1,TRBV30,.,CAWKWAGGMNTEAFF,TGTGCCTGGAAATGGGCAGGCGGGATGAACACTGAAGCTTTCTTT
.,TRBJ2-2,TRBV28,.,CASRSGTGIMGTGELFF,TGTGCCAGCAGGTCCGGGACGGGAATAATGGGCACCGGGGAGCTGTTTTTT
.,TRBJ1-5,TRBV5-6,.,CASSLEAAEGPQHF,TGTGCCAGCAGCTTGGAGGCAGCAGAAGGGCCCCAGCATTTT
.,TRBJ1-1,TRBV18,.,CASSPMTNTEAFF,TGTGCCAGCTCGCCGATGACGAACACTGAAGCTTTCTTT
.,TRBJ1-1,TRBV6-4,.,CASSDSGGGGTEAFF,TGTGCCAGCAGTGACTCGGGGGGAGGAGGCACTGAAGCTTTCTTT
once,TRBJ2-7,TRBV28,TRBD1,CASSRDRGMNEQYF,TGTGCCAGCAGTCGGGACAGGGGGATGAACGAGCAGTACTTC
.,TRBJ2-7,TRBV11-2,.,CASSFGTSDEQYF,TGTGCCAGCAGCTTCGGGACATCGGACGAGCAGTACTTC
once,TRBJ2-1,TRBV6-5,TRBD2,CASSYSGTSDLEQFF,TGTGCCAGCAGTTACTCAGGGACTAGCGACCTTGAGCAGTTCTTC
.,TRBJ1-4,TRBV28,.,CASSGREGPGSEKLFF,TGTGCCAGCTCGGGCAGGGAGGGCCCCGGGAGTGAAAAACTGTTTTTT
.,TRBJ2-3,TRBV6-6,TRBD2,CASSYSGGGTDTQYF,TGTGCCAGCAGTTACTCCGGGGGAGGGACAGATACGCAGTATTTT
once,TRBJ1-2,TRBV27,TRBD1,CASSGAAGGPNYGYTF,TGTGCCAGCAGTGGGGCCGCAGGGGGCCCTAACTATGGCTACACCTTC
.,TRBJ1-1,TRBV4-1,TRBD1,CASSQGGTGGFSTEAFF,TGCGCCAGCAGCCAAGGTGGGACAGGGGGCTTTAGCACTGAAGCTTTCTTT
.,TRBJ1-1,TRBV10-2,.,CASSRVDMNTEAFF,TGCGCCAGCAGCAGGGTCGATATGAACACTGAAGCTTTCTTT
once,TRBJ1-1,TRBV5-1,.,CASSPGTPMNTEAFF,TGCGCCAGCAGCCCAGGGACACCTATGAACACTGAAGCTTTCTTT